The sequence of this T cell receptor (beta chain) was determined in a study of blood T cell repertoires in COVID-19. Study context: There were acute and convalescent COVID-19 samples, and they came from the United States, Italy and Spain.

Per the original methods: Counts of nucleated cells, estimated from reference gene primer amplification, were obtained. The table came from immunoSEQ multiplex PCR; TCRdb's copy has only in-frame clones and leaves some out. V and J calls and clone size are those listed in that table; D and trimming were worked out from the DNA. The sample consists of 270,000 or so clones, around 82% of them appearing once. With 6 bases clipped from V and 2 bases from J, the junction kept 4 bases outside the gene matches. The germline V gene encodes CDR1 SEHNR and CDR2 FQNEAQ (reference sequence). There are 13 residues in the CDR3.

The TCR was taken from a woman aged 18-29 years with acute or convalescent COVID-19. The rearrangement joins TRBV7-9 to TRBJ2-7, with 7 bases aligning to TRBD1. The sample was peripheral blood. CDR3 residues: CASSRDSAYEQYF. The CDR3 DNA reads as TGTGCCAGCAGTCGGGACAGCGCCTACGAGCAGTACTTC.